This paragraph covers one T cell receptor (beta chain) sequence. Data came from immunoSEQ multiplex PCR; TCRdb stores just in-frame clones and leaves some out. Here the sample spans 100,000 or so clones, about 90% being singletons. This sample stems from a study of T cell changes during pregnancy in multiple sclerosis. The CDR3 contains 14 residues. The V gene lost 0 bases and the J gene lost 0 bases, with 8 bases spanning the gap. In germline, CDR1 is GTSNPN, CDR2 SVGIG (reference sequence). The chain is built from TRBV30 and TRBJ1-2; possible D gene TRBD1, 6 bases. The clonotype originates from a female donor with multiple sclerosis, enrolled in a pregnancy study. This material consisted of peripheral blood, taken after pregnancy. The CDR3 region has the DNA TGTGCCTGGAGTGTAGGGGGTTCTAACTATGGCTACACCTTC. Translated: CAWSVGGSNYGYTF.